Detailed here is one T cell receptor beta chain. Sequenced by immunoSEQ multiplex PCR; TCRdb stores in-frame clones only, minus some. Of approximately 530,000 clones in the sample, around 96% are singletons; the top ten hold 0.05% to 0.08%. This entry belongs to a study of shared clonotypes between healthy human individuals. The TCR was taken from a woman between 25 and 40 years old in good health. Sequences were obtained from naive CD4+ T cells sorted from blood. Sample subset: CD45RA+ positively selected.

CDR3 loop: CASSRTGERNTIYF. The CDR3 DNA reads TGTGCCAGCAGCCGTACAGGGGAGAGAAACACCATATATTTT. This chain links TRBV5-4 with TRBJ1-3; 7 nucleotides match TRBD1. Unmatched junction bases numbered 6, after V lost 4 bases and J lost 5 bases. Germline assignment: CDR1 SGHNT and CDR2 YYREEE (reference sequence). CDR3 length: 14 amino acids.